These 19 T cell receptor beta chains originate from one sample sequenced in a study of blood T cell repertoires in COVID-19. The data were produced by immunoSEQ multiplex PCR, yet TCRdb's version contains in-frame clones alone and is incomplete. Altogether about 100,000 clones are present, approximately 86% being singletons, with the ten largest covering roughly an eighth. Sequencing was done on a sample of peripheral blood. These receptors were obtained from a middle-aged man with active or convalescent COVID-19.

The J gene is TRBJ1-1, the V gene TRBV5-3; D gene ambiguous. TRBV5-3 is classed as an ORF, of uncertain function. The germline V and J ends were trimmed by 6 bases and 4 bases, with 19 bases remaining between them. The CDR3 runs 15 residues. The CDR3 reads CARTRWKDSGTEAFF. Written as DNA, the CDR3 is TGTGCCAGAACTAGGTGGAAGGATTCGGGCACTGAAGCTTTCTTT.

This chain links TRBV6-5 with TRBJ2-7; possibly TRBD1 for D (6 bases). The CDR3 contains 15 residues. The V gene's germline CDR1 is MNHEY and CDR2 SVGAGI. V gave up 5 bases and J gave up 0 bases, with 14 bases separating them. CDR3 region: CASSRVGAVSYEQYF. DNA for the CDR3: TGTGCCAGCAGTAGGGTGGGGGCTGTCTCCTACGAGCAGTACTTC.

The chain employs TRBV10-3 and TRBJ1-2, with a tentative D call TRBD1 (5 bases). The V end was cut by 6 bases, the J end by 6 bases, with 17 bases between. The CDR3 sequence is 14 residues long. Germline V lookup: CDR1 ENHRY, CDR2 SYGVKD. CDR3 sequence: CAISEGAGLNGYTF. CDR3 in DNA: TGTGCCATCAGCGAAGGGGCAGGGCTTAATGGCTACACCTTC.

This chain connects TRBV19 to TRBJ2-7, with 10 bases that match TRBD1. After removal of 5 bases from V and 2 bases from J, the junction contained 3 bases not matched to a gene. The germline CDR1 and CDR2 sequences are LNHDA and SQIVND (reference sequence). The CDR3 runs to 14 residues. In nucleotides, the CDR3 is TGTGCCAGTAGTCCCGGACAGGGGGCCTACGAGCAGTACTTC. Its translation: CASSPGQGAYEQYF.

The chain employs TRBV6-6 and TRBJ2-1, with 8 bases that match TRBD2. V was clipped by 5 bases and J by 4 bases; unmatched bases: 7. Germline CDR1 reads MNHNY; CDR2 reads SVGAGI (reference sequence). The CDR3 covers 15 residues. CDR3 nucleotides: TGTGCCAGCAGTCCAGCTAGCGGGCGGTACAATGAGCAGTTCTTC. Protein product: CASSPASGRYNEQFF.

V and J are TRBV6-2 or TRBV6-3 and TRBJ2-1; no firm D call. CDR1 is MNHEY and CDR2 is SVGEGT in the germline V gene. V gave up 0 bases and J gave up 10 bases, with 4 bases separating them. This CDR3 region has 11 residues. This CDR3 is CASSYSGEQFF. CDR3 in DNA: TGTGCCAGCAGTTACTCCGGGGAGCAGTTCTTC.

The chain combines TRBV3-1 (or the pseudogene TRBV3-2) with TRBJ1-1, with TRBD1 as a possible D gene (5 bases). V dropped 2 bases and J dropped 1 base, with 8 bases sitting between them. CDR3 length equals 14 residues. Germline V lookup: CDR1 LGHDT, CDR2 YNNKEL (reference sequence). CDR3 nucleotide sequence: TGTGCCAGCAGCCAATGGGGGGAGAACACTGAAGCTTTCTTT. Translated, it gives CASSQWGENTEAFF.

The chain is built from TRBV6-5 and TRBJ1-4; D not certain. Germline lookup yields CDR1 MNHEY and CDR2 SVGAGI. Between the trimmed V and J ends, which lost 5 bases and 6 bases, there was a span of 10 bases. The CDR3 runs to 13 residues. CDR3 residues: CASSSGEDEKLFF. CDR3 in DNA: TGTGCCAGCAGTAGCGGAGAAGATGAAAAACTGTTTTTT.

This chain uses TRBV13 with TRBJ2-7; tentatively, D is TRBD1 (6 bases). This CDR3 is built from 13 residues. Germline V gene lookup returns CDR1 PRHDT and CDR2 FYEKMQ (reference sequence). V was cut by 5 bases and J by 5 bases, with 13 bases left in between. The CDR3, as DNA: TGTGCCAGCAGCGAGGAACAGGGAGACGAGCAGTACTTC. Residues: CASSEEQGDEQYF.

The rearrangement uses TRBV5-1 and TRBJ2-1, with unresolved D. CDR1 is SGHRS, CDR2 YFSETQ, per germline. This CDR3 spans 13 amino acids. Deletions cut 5 bases from V and 3 bases from J, with 9 bases between. In DNA, the CDR3 is TGCGCCAGCAGTGCGGCTAGCTACAATGAGCAGTTCTTC. It encodes CASSAASYNEQFF.

The V and J genes are TRBV5-5 and TRBJ2-5; D is perhaps TRBD2 (6 bases). The CDR3 totals 15 residues. Germline-derived CDR1 and CDR2 are SGHKS and YYEKEE (reference sequence). The germline V and J ends were trimmed by 4 bases and 1 base, with 14 bases remaining between them. This CDR3 reads CASSPRAEGQETQYF. In DNA, the CDR3 is TGTGCCAGCAGCCCTCGGGCGGAGGGCCAAGAGACCCAGTACTTC. Filled out from reference TRBV5-5 and TRBJ2-5, the complete variable domain reads DAGVTQSPTHLIKTRGQQVTLRCSPISGHKSVSWYQQVLGQGPQFIFQYYEKEERGRGNFPDRFSARQFPNYSSELNVNALLLGDSALYLCASSPRAEGQETQYFGPGTRLLVL.

The V gene is TRBV18, the J gene TRBJ1-6, with 8 bases that match TRBD1. CDR1 is KGHSH and CDR2 is LQKENI in the germline V gene. The J segment lost 7 bases and the V segment lost 3 bases, leaving 2 bases of the junction unmatched. This CDR3 region has 14 residues. CDR3 amino acids: CASSPSGGNSPLHF. CDR3 in DNA: TGTGCCAGCTCACCTTCAGGGGGCAATTCACCCCTCCACTTT.

The CDR3 DNA follows: TGCGCCAGCAGCCCCTCTAGGGGCGCCTCCTCCTACGAGCAGTACTTC. This codes for CASSPSRGASSYEQYF. This sequence joins TRBV4-1 and TRBJ2-7, with D perhaps matching TRBD1 (5 bases). The ends were cut back, 4 bases at V and 0 bases at J, with 16 bases in the middle. Looked up from germline, CDR1 is MGHRA and CDR2 is YSYEKL. This CDR3 region has 16 residues.

This clone was observed a handful of times. The J gene is TRBJ2-1, the V gene TRBV5-1, with 9 bases matching TRBD1. The germline V gene encodes CDR1 SGHRS and CDR2 YFSETQ. CDR3 length: 16 amino acids. J lost 0 bases, V lost 2 bases, and 3 bases had no gene match. In nucleotides, the CDR3 is TGCGCCAGCAGCTTACAGGGGGCCAGCTCCTACAATGAGCAGTTCTTC. The encoded protein is CASSLQGASSYNEQFF.

The genes are TRBV7-9 and TRBJ1-3; D is uncertain. Germline loops: CDR1 SEHNR, CDR2 FQNEAQ (reference sequence). Trimming left V 1 base short and J 3 bases short, with 16 bases between. The CDR3 runs 17 residues. The CDR3 DNA reads TGTGCCAGCAGCTTAGATGCGGGCGGGGTCTTTGGAAACACCATATATTTT. Amino acid sequence: CASSLDAGGVFGNTIYF.

This clone turned up a few times. This chain uses TRBV5-1 with TRBJ2-1; 8 bases match TRBD2. V trimming: 0 bases; J trimming: 4 bases; junction bases outside the gene matches: 3. Germline-derived CDR1 and CDR2 are SGHRS and YFSETQ. The CDR3 has 15 amino acids. The CDR3 protein is CASSLAGGMYNEQFF. The CDR3 region has the DNA TGCGCCAGCAGCTTGGCGGGGGGGATGTACAATGAGCAGTTCTTC. Drawing the rest from reference TRBV5-1 and TRBJ2-1, the complete variable domain is KAGVTQTPRYLIKTRGQQVTLSCSPISGHRSVSWYQQTPGQGLQFLFEYFSETQRNKGNFPGRFSGRQFSNSRSEMNVSTLELGDSALYLCASSLAGGMYNEQFFGPGTRLTVL.

The rearrangement uses TRBV29-1 and TRBJ2-1, with 7 bases identical to TRBD2. V dropped 5 bases and J dropped 6; count of bases not matched to a gene: 4. CDR1 and CDR2 from the germline V gene are SQVTM and ANQGSEA. The CDR3 has 12 amino acids. The CDR3 coding sequence is TGCAGCGTTCTCAAGCGGGGCAATGAGCAGTTCTTC. Amino acids: CSVLKRGNEQFF.

The chain employs TRBV13 and TRBJ2-1; D might be TRBD2 (6 bases). The CDR3 is made up of 16 amino acids. V dropped 2 bases and J dropped 0 bases, with 11 bases sitting between them. Germline V lookup: CDR1 PRHDT, CDR2 FYEKMQ (reference sequence). Written as DNA, the CDR3 is TGTGCCAGCAGCTTACCCGGGACTGGCTCCTACAATGAGCAGTTCTTC. Translating it yields CASSLPGTGSYNEQFF.

This sequence joins TRBV30 and TRBJ2-3, with 9 bases matching TRBD1. This CDR3 has 15 amino acids. CDR1 and CDR2 from the germline V gene are GTSNPN and SVGIG (reference sequence). The J segment lost 3 bases and the V segment lost 0 bases, leaving 4 bases of the junction unmatched. CDR3 amino acids: CAWSVQGARTDTQYF. The CDR3, as DNA: TGTGCCTGGAGTGTACAGGGGGCACGGACAGATACGCAGTATTTT.